This entry features one T cell receptor beta chain sequence. This clone was detected only once. This clone's antigen is unknown. One base away there is no much larger clone; base qualities are not given. The sample is drawn from a study of T cells in localized non-small cell lung cancer (dated by TCRdb to the early 2020s). Regarding the study in general: Comparing tumors with uninvolved tumor-adjacent lungs, the study looked at the T cell repertoires of fewer than 250 patients with early-stage NSCLC. The cohort comprised 236 treatment-naïve NSCLC patients with resected, localized lung tumors. NSCLC patients had a mean age of roughly 69 years, and fewer than 150 were male and about 98 female.

The CDR3, from cysteine to phenylalanine, totals 16 residues. The DNA shown is the 48-base CDR3, in frame from base 1. According to the germline V gene, CDR1 reads SGHTA and CDR2 reads FQGNSA. The V end loses 3 bases and the J end loses 3 bases, and a stretch of 16 bases separates them. The paper's findings and limits, for the study overall: A median of 57 of the top 100 tumor clones turned up in the paired uninvolved adjacent lung, and about 28 of those clones also ranked among the top 100 of that same adjacent lung. Because of the exploratory design, TCR variables were selected using unadjusted p-values without false-discovery rate correction. Longer overall survival was associated with higher blood T cell density, whereas shorter survival was associated with higher adjacent-lung clonality. Multi-region tumor sequencing was not performed, so intratumor heterogeneity could not be excluded. Uninvolved tumor-adjacent lung showed the highest T cell clonality, higher than tumor, which suggests more focused antigenic responses in the uninvolved tumor-adjacent lung.

The immunoSEQ Assay was used to sequence TCR beta CDR3 regions from DNA. On the authors' methods: To compute T cell density, TCR beta template counts were normalized to usable DNA, which was estimated by amplifying housekeeping genes. Richness was estimated with the preseqR package, extrapolating to 400,000 templates for PBMC samples and 120,000 templates for tissue samples. Clonality was taken to be one minus Pielou's evenness. To identify tissue-enriched TCRs, differential abundance testing was run on productive amino-acid clonotypes with a minimum total count of 5 and an alpha of 0.1. The Jaccard Index and the Morisita Overlap Index were used to measure how much the repertoires overlapped between compartments. GLIPH grouped TCR beta CDR3s together with public tetramer-defined viral CDR3s, and a viral motif had to include at least three viral sequences and show V-gene enrichment. TCRdb limited this immuneACCESS table to in-frame rearrangements with V and J called. A share of clones is missing; checked studies link under half to unresolved V genes, and the rest is unexplained. Clonal size and the V and J genes are those of that table, whereas D and trimming came from the DNA. In all, the sample holds roughly 34,000 clones, and nearly 80% of those were seen once. The top ten clones comprise about 38% of the sample.

At diagnosis, tumor, uninvolved tumor-adjacent lung and peripheral blood were collected and then preserved as a mix of FFPE and fresh-frozen material. For TCR repertoire profiling, the blood samples were analyzed as peripheral blood mononuclear cells. Sequencing used peripheral blood, obtained before any cancer treatment. Recombination joined TRBV7-2 with TRBJ2-3; no confident D gene assignment can be made. The TCR sequence derives from a male donor at least 60 years old with stage II squamous cell lung carcinoma. The CDR3 is CASSLFPFSATDTQYF. Here is the DNA: TGTGCCAGCAGCTTGTTTCCTTTTTCGGCAACAGATACGCAGTATTTT.